In this sample, the clone carrying this T cell receptor beta chain turned up many times. The data are from a study of blood T cells in healthy people across ages. CDR3 length: 13 residues. V lost 7 bases and J lost 0, with 10 bases in between. A sample-barcoded 5' primer and a J-beta primer mix were used in a second PCR of about 6 to 11 cycles. From the 5' RACE reads, TCRdb called clonotypes with MiXCR, one entry per CDR3 protein. Among just under 900,000 distinct CDR3 sequences, 29% were seen once, and the ten largest hold around a sixth. The receptor was derived from an elderly woman in good health. V usage is TRBV12-3 or TRBV12-4 and J usage is TRBJ2-7; possible D gene TRBD1, 5 bases. Material for sequencing was blood. The CDR3 DNA reads as TGTGCCAGCAAAACGACAGTCTCCTACGAGCAGTACTTC. It codes for CASKTTVSYEQYF.